Listed below are T cell receptor beta chains from one sample, sequenced in a study of control samples from healthy donors and cancer patients. The assay was immunoSEQ multiplex PCR, and TCRdb's table has in-frame clones only and misses some. This table holds some 140,000 clones, just under 95% found once. The source material was PBMCs. Receptors originate from a man between 60 and 75 years old with colorectal cancer. The CDR3 runs from the conserved cysteine through the conserved F or W. A D gene is named only where the DNA matches it firmly. A clone size is listed for some rows: how often the clone was seen (once, few, many), or a class if it is expanded.

J gene | V gene | clone size | D gene | CDR3 protein | CDR3 DNA
TRBJ1-1 | TRBV6-6 | . | . | CASIQMNTEAFF | TGTGCCAGCATACAGATGAACACTGAAGCTTTCTTT
TRBJ1-4 | TRBV18 | . | . | CASSQQTVEYEKLFF | TGTGCCAGCTCACAGCAGACAGTGGAGTATGAAAAACTGTTTTTT
TRBJ2-7 | TRBV6-2/TRBV6-3 | . | . | CASSYSMRGSGTYEQYF | TGTGCCAGCAGTTACTCGATGCGAGGGTCGGGAACCTACGAGCAGTACTTC
TRBJ1-1 | TRBV4-1 | . | . | CASSQGGAVTEAFF | TGCGCCAGCAGCCAGGGGGGGGCTGTTACCGAAGCTTTCTTT
TRBJ1-4 | TRBV10-3 | . | . | CAISVGDFEKLFF | TGTGCCATCAGTGTAGGGGACTTCGAAAAACTGTTTTTT
TRBJ1-5 | TRBV27 | . | TRBD1 | CASSAKGTGGIYAHQPQHF | TGTGCCAGCAGTGCGAAGGGGACAGGGGGCATCTACGCACATCAGCCCCAGCATTTT
TRBJ1-5 | TRBV4-2 | . | . | CASSPRPNQPQHF | TGTGCCAGCAGCCCCCGACCGAATCAGCCCCAGCATTTT
TRBJ2-7 | TRBV9 | . | . | CASSRDLTYEQYF | TGTGCCAGCAGCCGGGACCTTACCTACGAGCAGTACTTC
TRBJ2-1 | TRBV19 | . | . | CASSTGTRGYNEQFF | TGTGCCAGTAGTACGGGGACTCGGGGTTACAATGAGCAGTTCTTC
TRBJ2-2 | TRBV19 | . | . | CASIDWTSNTGELFF | TGTGCCAGTATAGATTGGACTTCTAACACCGGGGAGCTGTTTTTT
TRBJ2-7 | TRBV6-5 | once | . | CASSLSGSAYEQYF | TGTGCCAGCAGCCTCTCAGGGTCGGCCTACGAGCAGTACTTC
TRBJ1-4 | TRBV6-1 | once | . | CASSEGQAANEKLFF | TGTGCCAGCAGTGAAGGTCAAGCGGCTAATGAAAAACTGTTTTTT
TRBJ1-2 | TRBV11-2 | . | . | CASSLDFAQLTGNYGYTF | TGTGCCAGCAGCTTAGATTTTGCTCAGTTGACGGGCAACTATGGCTACACCTTC
TRBJ1-5 | TRBV10-1 | . | TRBD1 | CASSPGDRHSNQPQHF | TGCGCCAGCAGCCCCGGGGACAGGCATAGCAATCAGCCCCAGCATTTT
TRBJ1-2 | TRBV10-3 | . | TRBD1 | CAIQGQGVPNYGYTF | TGTGCGATCCAGGGACAGGGGGTCCCTAACTATGGCTACACCTTC
TRBJ2-5 | TRBV6-6 | . | TRBD1 | CASTRDREETQYF | TGTGCCAGCACCAGGGACAGGGAAGAGACCCAGTACTTC
TRBJ2-3 | TRBV5-5 | . | . | CASSARRPQPNTQYF | TGTGCCAGCAGCGCGAGGCGGCCTCAACCGAATACGCAGTATTTT
TRBJ2-7 | TRBV5-1 | . | . | CASRGGLLAYEQYF | TGCGCCAGCAGGGGTGGGCTTCTCGCCTACGAGCAGTACTTC
TRBJ2-2 | TRBV19 | . | . | CASSITGLNTGELFF | TGTGCCAGTAGTATCACGGGGTTGAACACCGGGGAGCTGTTTTTT
TRBJ2-7 | TRBV19 | . | TRBD2 | CASHTSGGPGYEQYF | TGTGCCAGCCATACTAGCGGGGGGCCTGGTTACGAGCAGTACTTC
TRBJ1-3 | TRBV21-1 | few | . | CASSKCAGSGNTIYF | TGTGCCAGCAGCAAATGCGCCGGGTCTGGAAACACCATATATTTT
TRBJ1-2 | TRBV27 | . | TRBD1 | CASSPRQGANYGYTF | TGTGCCAGCAGCCCTCGACAGGGGGCTAACTATGGCTACACCTTC
TRBJ2-5 | TRBV24-1 | . | TRBD2 | CATRGGYQETQYF | TGTGCCACCCGCGGGGGGTACCAAGAGACCCAGTACTTC
TRBJ1-5 | TRBV28 | . | . | CATIEGSTDQPQHF | TGTGCCACCATTGAAGGTAGTACGGATCAGCCCCAGCATTTT
TRBJ2-5 | TRBV5-4 | . | TRBD1 | CASSLPGQGQETQYF | TGTGCCAGCAGCTTACCGGGACAGGGTCAGGAGACCCAGTACTTC
TRBJ1-3 | TRBV7-2 | . | . | CASSLVVGGYSGNTIYF | TGTGCCAGCAGCTTAGTGGTGGGTGGGTACTCTGGAAACACCATATATTTT
TRBJ2-3 | TRBV24-1 | . | . | CATAGFLPDTQYF | TGTGCCACCGCGGGGTTTTTACCAGATACGCAGTATTTT
TRBJ2-3 | TRBV20-1 | . | . | CSSGAADTQYF | TGCAGTTCAGGGGCGGCAGATACGCAGTATTTT
TRBJ1-2 | TRBV29-1 | . | . | CSVDEKGSNYGYTF | TGCAGCGTTGATGAAAAAGGGAGCAACTATGGCTACACCTTC
TRBJ2-3 | TRBV5-1 | once | TRBD2 | CASSWGLAGGTDTQYF | TGCGCCAGCAGCTGGGGGCTAGCGGGGGGCACAGATACGCAGTATTTT
TRBJ2-7 | TRBV7-9 | . | . | CASSSGTETYEQYF | TGTGCCAGCAGCTCTGGGACTGAGACCTACGAGCAGTACTTC
TRBJ1-5 | TRBV6-5 | . | TRBD1 | CASSRQGGNQPQHF | TGTGCCAGCAGTCGACAGGGGGGCAATCAGCCCCAGCATTTT
TRBJ1-1 | TRBV5-1 | . | . | CASSSGNAYTEAFF | TGCGCCAGCAGCTCCGGCAATGCCTACACTGAAGCTTTCTTT
TRBJ2-3 | TRBV10-3 | . | TRBD1 | CAISGTDQILTDTQYF | TGTGCCATCAGCGGGACAGACCAAATACTCACAGATACGCAGTATTTT
TRBJ1-2 | TRBV19 | . | TRBD1 | CASSIAGTGVWASYGYTF | TGTGCCAGTAGTATTGCCGGGACAGGGGTCTGGGCGAGCTATGGCTACACCTTC
TRBJ1-2 | TRBV6-5 | . | . | CASISASGRRYGYTF | TGTGCCAGCATTTCCGCCTCGGGCCGCCGCTATGGCTACACCTTC
TRBJ1-1 | TRBV6-2/TRBV6-3 | . | . | CASSYRGNTEAFF | TGTGCCAGCAGTTACCGTGGGAACACTGAAGCTTTCTTT
TRBJ1-3 | TRBV30 | . | . | CAWGLKSGNTIYF | TGTGCCTGGGGCCTTAAGTCTGGAAACACCATATATTTT
TRBJ2-2 | TRBV19 | . | TRBD2 | CASSMWSGGSTGELFF | TGTGCCAGTAGTATGTGGTCCGGGGGGAGCACCGGGGAGCTGTTTTTT
TRBJ2-5 | TRBV19 | . | TRBD1 | CASSINRGETQYF | TGTGCCAGTAGTATCAACAGGGGGGAGACCCAGTACTTC